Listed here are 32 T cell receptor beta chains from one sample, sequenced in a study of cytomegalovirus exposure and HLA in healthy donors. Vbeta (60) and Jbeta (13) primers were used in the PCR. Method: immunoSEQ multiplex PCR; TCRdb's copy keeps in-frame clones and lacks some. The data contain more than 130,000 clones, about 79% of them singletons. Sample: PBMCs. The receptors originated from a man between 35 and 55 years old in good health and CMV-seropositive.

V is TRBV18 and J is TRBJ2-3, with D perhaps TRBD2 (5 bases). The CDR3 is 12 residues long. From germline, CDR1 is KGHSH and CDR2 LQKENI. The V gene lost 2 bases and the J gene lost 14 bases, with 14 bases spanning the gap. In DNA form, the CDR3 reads TGTGCCAGCTCACCAGGATTCGGGATTCTGTATTTT. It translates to CASSPGFGILYF.

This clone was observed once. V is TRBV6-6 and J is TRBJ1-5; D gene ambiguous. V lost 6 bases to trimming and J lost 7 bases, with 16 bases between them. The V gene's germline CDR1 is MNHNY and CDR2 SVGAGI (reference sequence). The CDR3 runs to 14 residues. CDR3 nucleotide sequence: TGTGCCAGCAGCCACCATGGGGAGAGCCAGCCCCAGCATTTT. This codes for CASSHHGESQPQHF.

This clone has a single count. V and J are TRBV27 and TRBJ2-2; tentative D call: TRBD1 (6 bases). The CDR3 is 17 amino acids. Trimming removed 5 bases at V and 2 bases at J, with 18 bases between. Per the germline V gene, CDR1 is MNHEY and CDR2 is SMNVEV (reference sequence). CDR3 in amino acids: CASSRLPGASNTGELFF. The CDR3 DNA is TGTGCCAGCAGTCGCCTCCCAGGGGCCTCAAACACCGGGGAGCTGTTTTTT.

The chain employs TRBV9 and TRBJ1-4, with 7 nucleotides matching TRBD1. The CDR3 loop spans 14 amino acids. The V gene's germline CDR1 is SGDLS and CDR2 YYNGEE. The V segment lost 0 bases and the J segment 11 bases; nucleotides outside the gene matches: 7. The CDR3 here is CASSVGQGTKKLFF. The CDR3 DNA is TGTGCCAGCAGCGTAGGACAGGGAACCAAGAAACTGTTTTTT.

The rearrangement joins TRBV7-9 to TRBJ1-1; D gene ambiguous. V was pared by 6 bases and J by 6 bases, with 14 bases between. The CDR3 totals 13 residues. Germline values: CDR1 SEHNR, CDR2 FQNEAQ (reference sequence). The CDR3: CASRLPGRAEAFF. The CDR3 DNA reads TGTGCCAGCAGGCTTCCCGGGAGGGCTGAAGCTTTCTTT.

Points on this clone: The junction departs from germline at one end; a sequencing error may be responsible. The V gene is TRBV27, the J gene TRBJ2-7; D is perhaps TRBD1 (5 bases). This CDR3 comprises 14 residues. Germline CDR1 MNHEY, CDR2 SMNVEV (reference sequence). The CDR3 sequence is CASVSMGPSYEQYF. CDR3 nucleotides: TGTGCCAGCGTATCCATGGGGCCCTCCTACGAACAGTACTTC.

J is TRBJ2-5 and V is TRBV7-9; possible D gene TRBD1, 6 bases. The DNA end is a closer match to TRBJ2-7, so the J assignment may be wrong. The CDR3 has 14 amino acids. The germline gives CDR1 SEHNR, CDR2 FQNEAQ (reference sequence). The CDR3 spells CASSHETGSYEQYF. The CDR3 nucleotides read TGTGCCAGCAGCCATGAGACAGGTTCCTACGAGCAGTACTTC.

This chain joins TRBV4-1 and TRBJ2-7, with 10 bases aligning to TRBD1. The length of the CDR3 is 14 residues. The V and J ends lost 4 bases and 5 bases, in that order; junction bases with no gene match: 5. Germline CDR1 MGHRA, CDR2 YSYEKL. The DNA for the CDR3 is TGCGCCAGCAGCCGACAGGGGGCTTTGGACGAGCAGTACTTC. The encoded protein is CASSRQGALDEQYF.

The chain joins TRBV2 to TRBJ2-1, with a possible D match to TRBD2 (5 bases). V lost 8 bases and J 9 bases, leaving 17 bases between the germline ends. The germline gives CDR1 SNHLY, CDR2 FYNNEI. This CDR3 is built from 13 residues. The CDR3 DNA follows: TGTGCCAGCTTTAAGGAGGAGATGGGTGAGCAGTTCTTC. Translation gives CASFKEEMGEQFF.

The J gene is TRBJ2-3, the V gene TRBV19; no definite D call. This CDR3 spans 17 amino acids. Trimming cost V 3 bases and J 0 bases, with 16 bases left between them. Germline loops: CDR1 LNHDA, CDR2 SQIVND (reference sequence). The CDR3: CASSMGPGSVSTDTQYF. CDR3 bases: TGTGCCAGTAGTATGGGCCCTGGGTCAGTTAGCACAGATACGCAGTATTTT.

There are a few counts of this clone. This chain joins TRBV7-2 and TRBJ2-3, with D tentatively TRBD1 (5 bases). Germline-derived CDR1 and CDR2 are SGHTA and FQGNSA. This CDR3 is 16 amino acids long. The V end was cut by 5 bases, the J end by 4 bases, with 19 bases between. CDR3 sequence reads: CASSPRTRQGADTQYF. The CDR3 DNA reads TGTGCCAGCAGCCCCAGGACGCGCCAAGGGGCAGATACGCAGTATTTT.

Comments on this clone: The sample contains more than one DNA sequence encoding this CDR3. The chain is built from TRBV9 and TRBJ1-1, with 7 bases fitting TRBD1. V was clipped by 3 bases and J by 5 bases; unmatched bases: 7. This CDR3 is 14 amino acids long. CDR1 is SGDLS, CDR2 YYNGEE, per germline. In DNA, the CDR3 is TGTGCCAGCAGCGGGGACAGTTCTGATACTGAAGCTTTCTTT. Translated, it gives CASSGDSSDTEAFF.

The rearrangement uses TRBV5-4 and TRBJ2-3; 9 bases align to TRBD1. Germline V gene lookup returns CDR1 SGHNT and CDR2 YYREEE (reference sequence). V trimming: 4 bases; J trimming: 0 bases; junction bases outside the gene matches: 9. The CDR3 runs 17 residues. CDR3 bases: TGTGCCAGCAGCCTAAACAGGGGGCTATCTAGCACAGATACGCAGTATTTT. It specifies CASSLNRGLSSTDTQYF.

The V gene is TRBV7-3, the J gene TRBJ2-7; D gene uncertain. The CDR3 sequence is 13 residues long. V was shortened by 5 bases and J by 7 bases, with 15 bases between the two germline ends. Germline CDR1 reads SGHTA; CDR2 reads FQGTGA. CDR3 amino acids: CASSPYYSREQYF. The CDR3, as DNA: TGTGCCAGCAGCCCCTATTATTCCCGGGAGCAGTACTTC.

CDR3 amino acids: CAISEWSGTASYEQYF. In DNA form, the CDR3 reads TGTGCCATCAGTGAGTGGAGCGGGACGGCCTCCTACGAGCAGTACTTC. The chain joins TRBV10-3 to TRBJ2-7, with 7 bases identical to TRBD2. Germline V gene sequence: CDR1 ENHRY, CDR2 SYGVKD. The length of the CDR3 is 16 residues. V trimming: 1 base; J trimming: 0 bases; junction bases outside the gene matches: 6.

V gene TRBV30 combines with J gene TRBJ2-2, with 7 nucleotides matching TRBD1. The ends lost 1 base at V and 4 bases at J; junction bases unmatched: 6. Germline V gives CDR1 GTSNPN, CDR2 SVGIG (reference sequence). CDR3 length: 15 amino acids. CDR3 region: CAWSADRVTTGELFF. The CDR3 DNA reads TGTGCCTGGAGTGCTGACAGGGTGACCACCGGGGAGCTGTTTTTT. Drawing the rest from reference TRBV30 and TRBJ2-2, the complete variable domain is SQTIHQWPATLVQPVGSPLSLECTVEGTSNPNLYWYRQAAGRGLQLLFYSVGIGQISSEVPQNLSASRPQDRQFILSSKKLLLSDSGFYLCAWSADRVTTGELFFGEGSRLTVL.

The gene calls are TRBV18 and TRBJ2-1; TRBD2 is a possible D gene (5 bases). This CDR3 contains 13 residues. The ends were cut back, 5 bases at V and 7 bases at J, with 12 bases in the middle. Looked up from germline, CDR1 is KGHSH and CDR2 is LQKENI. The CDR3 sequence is CASSSTRGNEQFF. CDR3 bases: TGTGCCAGCTCATCGACCCGCGGGAATGAGCAGTTCTTC.

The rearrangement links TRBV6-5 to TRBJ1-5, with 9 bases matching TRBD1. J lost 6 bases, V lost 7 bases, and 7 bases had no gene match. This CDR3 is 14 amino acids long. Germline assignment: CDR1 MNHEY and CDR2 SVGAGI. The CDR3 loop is CASKLGTGIQPQHF. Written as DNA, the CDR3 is TGTGCCAGCAAACTCGGGACAGGGATTCAGCCCCAGCATTTT.

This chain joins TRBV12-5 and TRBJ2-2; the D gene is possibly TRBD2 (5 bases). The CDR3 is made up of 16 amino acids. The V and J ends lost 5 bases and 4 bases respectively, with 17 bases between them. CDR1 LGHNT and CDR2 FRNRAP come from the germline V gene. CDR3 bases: TGTGCTAGTGGTCTCACCGGGGAAATAAGCACCGGGGAGCTGTTTTTT. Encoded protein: CASGLTGEISTGELFF.

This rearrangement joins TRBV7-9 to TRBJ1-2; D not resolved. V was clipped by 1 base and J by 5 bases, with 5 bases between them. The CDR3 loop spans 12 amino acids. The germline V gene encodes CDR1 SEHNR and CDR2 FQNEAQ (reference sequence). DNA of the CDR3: TGTGCCAGCAGCTTAGAATTATATGGCTACACCTTC. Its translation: CASSLELYGYTF.

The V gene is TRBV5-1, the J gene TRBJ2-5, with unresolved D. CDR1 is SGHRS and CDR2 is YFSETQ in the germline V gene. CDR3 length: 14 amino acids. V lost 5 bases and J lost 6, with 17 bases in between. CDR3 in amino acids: CASSPAPNEQTQYF. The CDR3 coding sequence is TGCGCCAGCAGTCCCGCCCCGAACGAGCAGACCCAGTACTTC.

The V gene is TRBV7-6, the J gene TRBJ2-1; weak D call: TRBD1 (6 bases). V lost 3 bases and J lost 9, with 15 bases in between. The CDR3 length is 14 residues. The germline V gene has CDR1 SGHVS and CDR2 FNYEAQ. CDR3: CASSFGGGRIEQFF. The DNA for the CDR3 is TGTGCCAGCAGCTTTGGGGGCGGTAGAATTGAGCAGTTCTTC.

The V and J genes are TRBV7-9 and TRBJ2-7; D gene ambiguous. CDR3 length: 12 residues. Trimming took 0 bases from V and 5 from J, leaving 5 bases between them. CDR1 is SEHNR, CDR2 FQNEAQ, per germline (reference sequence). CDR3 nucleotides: TGTGCCAGCAGCTTAGCGCGAGACGAGCAGTACTTC. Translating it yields CASSLARDEQYF.

CDR3 coding DNA: TGTGCCAGCAGTGGGTTAGCGCGAACCTACGAGCAGTACTTC. This gives the protein CASSGLARTYEQYF. The chain has TRBV2 and TRBJ2-7; D possibly corresponds to TRBD2 (5 bases). V was cut by 4 bases and J by 2 bases, with 12 bases left in between. CDR3 length: 14 amino acids. Germline CDR1 reads SNHLY; CDR2 reads FYNNEI.

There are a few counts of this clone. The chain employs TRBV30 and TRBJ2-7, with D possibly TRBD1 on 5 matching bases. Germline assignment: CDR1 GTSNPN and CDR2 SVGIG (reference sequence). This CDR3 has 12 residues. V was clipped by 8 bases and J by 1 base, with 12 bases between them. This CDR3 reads CAGGQLSYEQYF. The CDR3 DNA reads TGTGCCGGCGGACAACTTTCCTACGAGCAGTACTTC.

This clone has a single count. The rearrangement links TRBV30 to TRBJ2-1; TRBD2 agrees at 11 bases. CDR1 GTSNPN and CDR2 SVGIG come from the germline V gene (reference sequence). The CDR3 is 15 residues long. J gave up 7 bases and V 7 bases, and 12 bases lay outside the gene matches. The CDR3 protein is CASTSLGLAANEQFF. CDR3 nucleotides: TGTGCCTCCACATCTTTGGGACTAGCGGCAAATGAGCAGTTCTTC.

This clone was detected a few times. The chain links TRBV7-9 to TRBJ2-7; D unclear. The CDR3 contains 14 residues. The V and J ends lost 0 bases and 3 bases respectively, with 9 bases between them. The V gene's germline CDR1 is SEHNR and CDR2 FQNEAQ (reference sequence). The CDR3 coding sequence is TGTGCCAGCAGCTTAGCTGGAGTCGACTACGAGCAGTACTTC. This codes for CASSLAGVDYEQYF.

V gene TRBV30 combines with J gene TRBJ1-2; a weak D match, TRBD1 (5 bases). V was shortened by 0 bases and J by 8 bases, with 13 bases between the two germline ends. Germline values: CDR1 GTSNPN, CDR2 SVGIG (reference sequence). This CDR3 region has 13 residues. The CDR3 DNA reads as TGTGCCTGGAGTGTACAGCAGGGAAGCGGCTACACCTTC. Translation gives CAWSVQQGSGYTF.

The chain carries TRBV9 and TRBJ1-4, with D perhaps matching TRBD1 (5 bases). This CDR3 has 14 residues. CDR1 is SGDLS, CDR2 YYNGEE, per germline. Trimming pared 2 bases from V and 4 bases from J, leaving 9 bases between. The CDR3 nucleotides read TGTGCCAGCAGCGTGACAGACCATAATGAAAAACTGTTTTTT. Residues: CASSVTDHNEKLFF.

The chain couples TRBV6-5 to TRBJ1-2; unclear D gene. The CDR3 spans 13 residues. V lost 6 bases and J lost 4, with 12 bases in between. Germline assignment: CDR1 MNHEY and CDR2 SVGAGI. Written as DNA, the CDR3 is TGTGCCAGCAGCCCTCGGGGAGCCTATGGCTACACCTTC. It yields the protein CASSPRGAYGYTF.

The CDR3 DNA reads as TGTGCCAGCAATACAATACAGGGTTGGAAACTGTTTTTT. Translated: CASNTIQGWKLFF. The chain carries TRBV2 and TRBJ1-4, with a possible D match to TRBD1 (6 bases). Trimming removed 7 bases at V and 11 bases at J, with 17 bases between. This CDR3 comprises 13 residues. CDR1 SNHLY and CDR2 FYNNEI come from the germline V gene.

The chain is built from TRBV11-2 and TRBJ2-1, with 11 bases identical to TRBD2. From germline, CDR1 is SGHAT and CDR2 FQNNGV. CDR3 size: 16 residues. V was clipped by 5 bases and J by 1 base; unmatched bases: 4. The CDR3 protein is CASSRIAGGSYNEQFF. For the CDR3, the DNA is TGTGCCAGCAGCCGTATAGCGGGGGGGTCCTACAATGAGCAGTTCTTC.